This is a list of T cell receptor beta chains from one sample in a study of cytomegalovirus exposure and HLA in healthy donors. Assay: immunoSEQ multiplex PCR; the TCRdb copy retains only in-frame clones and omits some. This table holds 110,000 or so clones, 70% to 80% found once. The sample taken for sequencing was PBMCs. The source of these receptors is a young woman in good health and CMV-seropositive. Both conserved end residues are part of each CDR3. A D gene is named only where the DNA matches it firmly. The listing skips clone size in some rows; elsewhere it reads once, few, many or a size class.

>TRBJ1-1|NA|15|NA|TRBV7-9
CSSSPQGWMNTEAFF
TGTTCCAGCAGCCCTCAGGGGTGGATGAACACTGAAGCTTTCTTT
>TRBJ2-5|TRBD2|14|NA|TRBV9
CASSVDPGLGTQYF
TGTGCCAGCAGCGTAGATCCAGGACTAGGGACCCAGTACTTC
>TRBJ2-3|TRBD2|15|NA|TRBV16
CASSRIGGAADTQYF
TGTGCCAGCAGCCGGATCGGGGGGGCCGCAGATACGCAGTATTTT
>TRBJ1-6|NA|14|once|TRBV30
CAWSADKFDSPLHF
TGTGCCTGGAGTGCCGACAAGTTCGATTCACCCCTCCACTTT
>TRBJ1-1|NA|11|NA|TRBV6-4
CASRRGAEAFF
TGTGCCAGCAGACGCGGAGCGGAAGCTTTCTTT
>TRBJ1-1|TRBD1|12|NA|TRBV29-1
CSVTTGIVGAFF
TGCAGCGTTACGACAGGGATTGTGGGAGCTTTCTTT
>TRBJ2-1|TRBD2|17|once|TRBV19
CASSIGGGLVSYNEQFF
TGTGCCAGTAGTATAGGGGGGGGACTAGTATCATACAATGAGCAGTTCTTC
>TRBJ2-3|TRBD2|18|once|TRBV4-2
CANSPQQGAGGPENTQYF
TGTGCCAACAGCCCCCAGCAGGGAGCGGGGGGGCCGGAGAATACGCAGTATTTT
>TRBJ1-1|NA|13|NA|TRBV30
CAWERTGNTEAFF
TGTGCCTGGGAACGGACGGGAAACACTGAAGCTTTCTTT
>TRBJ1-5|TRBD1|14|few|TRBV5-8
CASSLDRGTQPQHF
TGTGCCAGCAGCTTGGACAGGGGTACTCAGCCCCAGCATTTT
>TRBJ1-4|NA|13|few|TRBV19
CASSFGSSEKLFF
TGTGCCAGTAGTTTCGGGAGTAGTGAAAAACTGTTTTTT
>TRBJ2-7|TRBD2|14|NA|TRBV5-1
CASSGTSGNYEQYF
TGCGCCAGCAGTGGCACTAGCGGGAACTACGAGCAGTACTTC
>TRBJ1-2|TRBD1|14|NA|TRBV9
CASSATGTGGLYTF
TGTGCCAGCAGCGCCACCGGGACAGGGGGCCTCTACACCTTC
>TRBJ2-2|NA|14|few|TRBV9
CASSVGGNTGELFF
TGTGCCAGCAGCGTAGGCGGGAACACCGGGGAGCTGTTTTTT
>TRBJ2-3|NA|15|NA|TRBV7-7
CASSPSVGEWDTQYF
TGTGCTAGCAGCCCCTCCGTTGGGGAGTGGGATACGCAGTATTTT
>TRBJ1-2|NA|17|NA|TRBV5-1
CASSLEQGLLSGYGYTF
TGCGCCAGCAGCTTGGAGCAGGGTTTGCTCTCGGGCTATGGCTACACCTTC
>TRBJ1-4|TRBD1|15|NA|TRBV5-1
CASSATGTSGGKLFF
TGCGCCAGCAGCGCGACAGGGACGTCTGGAGGAAAACTGTTTTTT
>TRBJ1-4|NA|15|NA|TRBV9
CASSPMEGSGEKLFF
TGTGCCAGCAGCCCTATGGAGGGGTCCGGTGAAAAACTGTTTTTT
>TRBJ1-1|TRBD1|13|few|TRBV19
CASRNRGNTEAFF
TGTGCCAGTAGGAACAGGGGCAACACTGAAGCTTTCTTT
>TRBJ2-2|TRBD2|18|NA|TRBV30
CARLAGLAGGKTAGELFF
TGTGCCCGGCTGGCCGGACTAGCGGGGGGCAAGACGGCCGGGGAGCTGTTTTTT
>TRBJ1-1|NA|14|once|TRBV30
CAWSPGSLNTEAFF
TGTGCCTGGAGTCCCGGGAGCTTGAACACTGAAGCTTTCTTT
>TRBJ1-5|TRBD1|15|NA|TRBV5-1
CASSATGGLNQPQHF
TGCGCCAGCAGCGCAACAGGGGGCCTCAATCAGCCCCAGCATTTT